This TCR beta chain was obtained from a study of blood T cell repertoires in COVID-19. Whole-study context: Italy, Spain and the United States were the sources of the convalescent and acute COVID-19 samples. T cells, B-cell-depleted T cells, or PBMCs supplied cDNA or gDNA.

Study processing details: Researchers report that nucleated cell counts were estimated from reference gene primer amplification. Assay: immunoSEQ multiplex PCR; the TCRdb copy retains only in-frame clones and omits some. The DNA gave D and trimming, while V, J and clone size come from that table. The table has under 150,000 clones, about four fifths seen once. V trimming: 4 bases; J trimming: 6 bases; junction bases outside the gene matches: 10. Germline assignment: CDR1 SGDLS and CDR2 YYNGEE. The CDR3 contains 16 residues. What was sequenced was peripheral blood. V gene TRBV9 combines with J gene TRBJ2-7, with 13 positions matching TRBD2. The origin of this receptor is an elderly man with acute or convalescent COVID-19. The DNA of the CDR3 is TGTGCCAGCAGCCTAACCCCGGGACTAGCGGGGAGCGAGCAGTACTTC. This translates into CASSLTPGLAGSEQYF.